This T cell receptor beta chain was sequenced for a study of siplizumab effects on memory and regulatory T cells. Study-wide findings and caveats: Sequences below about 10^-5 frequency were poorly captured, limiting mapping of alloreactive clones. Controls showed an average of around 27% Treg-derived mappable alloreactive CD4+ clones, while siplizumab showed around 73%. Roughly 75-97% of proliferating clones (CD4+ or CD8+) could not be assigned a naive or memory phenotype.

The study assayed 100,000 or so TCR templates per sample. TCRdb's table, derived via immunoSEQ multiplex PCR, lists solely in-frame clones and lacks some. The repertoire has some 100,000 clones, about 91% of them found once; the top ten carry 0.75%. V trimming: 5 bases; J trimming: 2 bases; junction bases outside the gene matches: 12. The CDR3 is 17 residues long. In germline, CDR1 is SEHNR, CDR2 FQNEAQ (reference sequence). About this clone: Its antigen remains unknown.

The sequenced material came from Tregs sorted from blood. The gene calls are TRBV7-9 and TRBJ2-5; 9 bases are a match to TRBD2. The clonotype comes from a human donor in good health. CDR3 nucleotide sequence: TGTGCCAGCAGCCCTCAGGTCCTAGCGGGGACTCAAGAGACCCAGTACTTC. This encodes CASSPQVLAGTQETQYF.